This TCR beta chain was documented in a study of T cells in Graves' hyperthyroidism and ophthalmopathy. Across the study: Peripheral blood was obtained at initial diagnosis, preceding any treatment.

After removal of 6 bases from V and 4 bases from J, the junction contained 8 bases not matched to a gene. The CDR3 extends over 15 amino acids. This clonotype has at least ten counts. Uncontrolled infections, other autoimmune diseases, pregnancy or lactation led to exclusion of patients. Out of approximately 10 ml of fresh peripheral blood came the PBMCs. Amplification yielded TCR beta CDR3 regions, with RNA transcripts as the source. The HTBI set primed first-round TCR CDR3 RT-PCR. TCRdb processed the multiplex PCR reads anew with MiXCR; each CDR3 protein has one entry. The profile covers over 45,000 distinct CDR3 sequences, with just under 50% appearing a single time and 12% taken by the ten largest.

The sample taken for sequencing was blood. The J gene is TRBJ1-4, the V gene TRBV12-3 or TRBV12-4, with 7 nucleotides matching TRBD1. The source of this sequence is a woman in her thirties with Graves' ophthalmopathy. CDR3 coding DNA: TGTGCCAGCAGCACCAGACAGGGTAATAATGAAAAACTGTTTTTT. It codes for CASSTRQGNNEKLFF.